These T cell receptor beta chains were read from a single sample in a study of a mutant IDH1 vaccine in newly diagnosed glioma. Clones were sequenced by immunoSEQ multiplex PCR, and TCRdb holds only the in-frame ones, with some missing. The repertoire holds approximately 30,000 clones, around 77% seen once, with about a tenth in the top ten. Their antigen targets remain unknown. The sample was PBMCs, taken from a glioma patient whose treatment included an IDH1 peptide vaccine. These receptors were obtained from a woman aged 25 to 45 with glioma. Some clones in this sample may be carry-over from other donors' samples. Both conserved end residues are part of each CDR3. A D gene is named only where the DNA matches it firmly. Not all rows give a size; the values are once, few, many and, for expanded clones, a class.

clone size: .
D gene: TRBD2
J gene: TRBJ2-7
V gene: TRBV6-5
CDR3 protein: CASSLGTSGGYEQYF
CDR3 DNA: TGTGCCAGCAGTCTCGGGACTAGCGGGGGATACGAGCAGTACTTC

clone size: .
D gene: .
J gene: TRBJ1-1
V gene: TRBV10-1
CDR3 protein: CASSEWGAGNSYTEAFF
CDR3 DNA: TGCGCCAGCAGTGAGTGGGGCGCAGGGAATTCCTACACTGAAGCTTTCTTT

clone size: .
D gene: TRBD2
J gene: TRBJ2-7
V gene: TRBV30
CDR3 protein: CAWSYGRIYYEQYF
CDR3 DNA: TGTGCCTGGAGTTACGGGAGGATCTACTACGAGCAGTACTTC

clone size: .
D gene: TRBD2
J gene: TRBJ2-1
V gene: TRBV13
CDR3 protein: CASSPPLAGANEQFF
CDR3 DNA: TGTGCCAGCAGCCCCCCGCTAGCGGGAGCGAATGAGCAGTTCTTC

clone size: once
D gene: .
J gene: TRBJ1-1
V gene: TRBV16
CDR3 protein: CASSQSRVGSGAFF
CDR3 DNA: TGTGCCAGCAGCCAATCGCGGGTGGGGAGTGGAGCTTTCTTT

clone size: .
D gene: .
J gene: TRBJ1-1
V gene: TRBV5-6
CDR3 protein: CASSLDNGRSEAFF
CDR3 DNA: TGTGCCAGCAGCTTGGATAACGGAAGGTCTGAAGCTTTCTTT

clone size: .
D gene: .
J gene: TRBJ2-7
V gene: TRBV6-6
CDR3 protein: CASSSGRVAVTKGQYF
CDR3 DNA: TGTGCCAGCAGCTCGGGCCGGGTAGCGGTTACTAAGGGGCAGTACTTC

clone size: .
D gene: .
J gene: TRBJ1-2
V gene: TRBV9
CDR3 protein: CASSVALGGNYGYTF
CDR3 DNA: TGTGCCAGCAGCGTAGCTTTGGGGGGGAACTATGGCTACACCTTC

clone size: .
D gene: .
J gene: TRBJ1-1
V gene: TRBV10-2
CDR3 protein: CASSGRYTEAFF
CDR3 DNA: TGCGCCAGCTCCGGACGGTACACTGAAGCTTTCTTT

clone size: .
D gene: TRBD2
J gene: TRBJ2-3
V gene: TRBV4-2
CDR3 protein: CASSQGREGRNTQYF
CDR3 DNA: TGTGCCAGCAGCCAAGGGCGGGAGGGCCGGAATACGCAGTATTTT

clone size: once
D gene: .
J gene: TRBJ2-7
V gene: TRBV4-2
CDR3 protein: CASSQEDAGSYEQYF
CDR3 DNA: TGTGCCAGCAGCCAGGAGGACGCCGGCTCCTACGAGCAGTACTTC

clone size: .
D gene: .
J gene: TRBJ1-4
V gene: TRBV6-1
CDR3 protein: CASKRDPGDEKLFF
CDR3 DNA: TGTGCCAGCAAAAGGGACCCAGGGGATGAAAAACTGTTTTTT

clone size: .
D gene: .
J gene: TRBJ1-1
V gene: TRBV19
CDR3 protein: CASGYGGRNTEAFF
CDR3 DNA: TGTGCCAGTGGGTACGGGGGCCGCAACACTGAAGCTTTCTTT

clone size: .
D gene: .
J gene: TRBJ2-2
V gene: TRBV7-8
CDR3 protein: CASSLAGGLGLNTGELFF
CDR3 DNA: TGTGCCAGCAGCTTAGCTGGGGGATTGGGTCTAAACACCGGGGAGCTGTTTTTT

clone size: .
D gene: .
J gene: TRBJ1-1
V gene: TRBV6-1
CDR3 protein: CASSERQFMNTEAFF
CDR3 DNA: TGTGCCAGCAGTGAACGACAGTTCATGAACACTGAAGCTTTCTTT

clone size: .
D gene: .
J gene: TRBJ2-7
V gene: TRBV10-2
CDR3 protein: CASSDGYEQYF
CDR3 DNA: TGCGCCAGCAGTGACGGCTACGAGCAGTACTTC

clone size: .
D gene: TRBD1
J gene: TRBJ1-2
V gene: TRBV9
CDR3 protein: CASSGGQGLYGYTF
CDR3 DNA: TGTGCCAGCAGCGGGGGACAGGGGCTCTATGGCTACACCTTC